This T cell receptor (beta chain) came from a study of PD-L1 blockade in urothelial cancer. Study at large: It was at 3 weeks (second dose) and 6 weeks after treatment start that blood was analyzed.

This CDR3 region has 14 residues. Trimming removed 6 bases from V and 5 bases from J; junction bases left unmatched: 5. Germline V CDR1 and CDR2: MDHEN, SYDVKM. The method was immunoSEQ multiplex PCR; TCRdb's version includes in-frame clones alone and lacks a portion of them. This sample carries roughly 55,000 clones, approximately 86% of them seen once, and the ten largest clones take about 20%. Noted time point: pretreatment peripheral blood. The chain uses TRBV28 and TRBJ1-5, with 9 nucleotides matching TRBD1. The clonotype comes from a man aged 60-69 years with urothelial cancer. The sequenced sample was PBMCs, obtained around atezolizumab (anti-PD-L1) treatment. The CDR3 nucleotides are TGTGCCAGCAGAAAGACAGGGGGTCATCAGCCCCAGCATTTT. Encoded protein: CASRKTGGHQPQHF.